This entry features one TCR beta chain sequence. What it binds is unknown. These data are taken from a study of T cell responses to AZD1222 COVID-19 vaccine. Overall study: Some second doses came at about 4 weeks and others at about 12 weeks; these were pooled.

Points from the study as a whole: Donors were largely white British and mainly female; clonal diversity was possibly underestimated. Among vaccine-associated CD4 TCRs, coverage spanned spike, with dominance at 160-218 and 743-854.

TCRdb keeps only in-frame clones here, not all; method: immunoSEQ multiplex PCR. The sample has some 150,000 clones; roughly 89% are singletons. Germline-derived CDR1 and CDR2 are MDHEN and SYDVKM. This CDR3 spans 13 amino acids. Trimming cost V 5 bases and J 6 bases; bases outside gene matches: 4. The specimen was peripheral blood, collected on day 0 of AZD1222 vaccination. The source is an adult in good health. The chain joins TRBV28 to TRBJ2-7, with 10 bases fitting TRBD2. For the CDR3, the DNA is TGTGCCAGCAGTCAAATAGCGGGAGGCGAGCAGTACTTC. It translates to CASSQIAGGEQYF. The full variable domain, rest sourced from reference TRBV28 and TRBJ2-7, is DVKVTQSSRYLVKRTGEKVFLECVQDMDHENMFWYRQDPGLGLRLIYFSYDVKMKEKGDIPEGYSVSREKKERFSLILESASTNQTSMYLCASSQIAGGEQYFGPGTRLTVT.